The source of this T cell receptor beta chain is a study of blood T cell repertoires in COVID-19. Only in-frame clones appear in the TCRdb table, and some are missing; sequencing was by immunoSEQ multiplex PCR. Counted here are some 45,000 clones, about 80% occurring once; the ten biggest clones make up over 15%. The CDR3 spans 14 residues. Per the germline V gene, CDR1 is SGHTA and CDR2 is FQGTGA. Losses at the gene ends were 2 bases for V and 2 bases for J; bases not matched to a gene: 0. The chain employs TRBV7-3 and TRBJ2-1, with 7 bases matching TRBD1. This receptor was taken from a man aged 65-85 years with acute or convalescent COVID-19. Input material: peripheral blood. The CDR3 region is CASSLGTAYNEQFF. CDR3 DNA: TGTGCCAGCAGCTTAGGGACAGCCTACAATGAGCAGTTCTTC.